This T cell receptor (beta chain) was retrieved from a study of T cell repertoires in cytomegalovirus infection. At the level of the study: It can be stated that public TCR beta signatures indicated CMV infection as well as a matching HLA type. Broader study findings: Identification of carriers of CMV plus the relevant HLA was achieved through cumulative public TCR beta family frequency. CMV-specific HLA-C-restricted TCR beta clonotypes dominated the ex vivo response.

TCRdb analysed the reads with MiXCR anew, one entry per CDR3 protein. The sample lists under 120,000 distinct CDR3 sequences, roughly 41% seen once, with roughly 70% in the top ten. The germline V and J ends were trimmed by 4 bases and 13 bases, with 14 bases remaining between them. The CDR3 runs 11 residues. This clonotype was seen only a few times. The antigen is not known. The V call is TRBV12-3 or TRBV12-4, the J call TRBJ2-7; tentatively, D is TRBD1 (5 bases). The sequence came from a human donor in good health (CMV status not recorded). Some clones in this sample may be carry-over from other donors' samples. Sequenced material: CD8+ T cells from cultured PBMCs, taken from culture after CMV antigen stimulation. The CDR3, as DNA: TGTGCCAGCAGTTACGGACACGGACCCTACTTC. Its translation is CASSYGHGPYF.